This TCR beta chain was obtained from a study of post-analysis software for immune sequencing data. Looking at the study overall: Disease trajectories encompassed relapsing-remitting, secondary progressive and progressive-relapsing multiple sclerosis. General study points: The study found TRBV5-6, TRBV5-1 and TRBV20-1 among five or six TRBV segments more frequent in patients than controls.

In regard to this clonotype: What it recognizes is unknown. Germline and junction disagree at one end, which may indicate a read error.

The CDR3 sequence is 15 residues long. CDR1 is DFQATT and CDR2 is SNEGSKA in the germline V gene (reference sequence). Each TCR beta cDNA library carried unique molecular identifiers. MiXCR, run by TCRdb on the PCR reads, gives a single entry per CDR3 protein. This sample has over 700,000 distinct CDR3 sequences, with less than 35% found just once. The chain couples TRBV20-1 to TRBJ2-5, with 7 bases identical to TRBD1. This receptor was identified in a girl aged 10-17 years with multiple sclerosis. Source material: blood. The CDR3 here is CSARELGGADNEQYF. CDR3 nucleotide sequence: TGCAGTGCTAGGGAACTAGGGGGCGCCGACAATGAGCAGTACTTT.